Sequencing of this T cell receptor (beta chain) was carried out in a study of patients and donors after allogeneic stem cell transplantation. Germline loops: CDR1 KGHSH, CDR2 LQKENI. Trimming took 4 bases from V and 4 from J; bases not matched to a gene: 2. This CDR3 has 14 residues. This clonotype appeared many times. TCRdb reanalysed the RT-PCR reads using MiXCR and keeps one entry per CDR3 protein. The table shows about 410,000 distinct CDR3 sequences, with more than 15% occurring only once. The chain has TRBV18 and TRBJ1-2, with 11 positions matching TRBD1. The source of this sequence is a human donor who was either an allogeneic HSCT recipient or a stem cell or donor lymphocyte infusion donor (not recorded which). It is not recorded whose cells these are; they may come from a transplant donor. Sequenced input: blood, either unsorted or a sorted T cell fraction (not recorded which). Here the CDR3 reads CASSRTGGTYGYTF. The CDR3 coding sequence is TGTGCCAGCTCACGGACAGGGGGCACCTATGGCTACACCTTC.